This record covers a single TCR beta chain. Its antigen is unknown. Base qualities are not at hand, and no much larger clone is one base apart. The data derive from a study of shared clonotypes between healthy human individuals (dated by TCRdb to the early 2020s). Concerning the study at large: The cohort comprised a couple of women and a few men aged 18 to 49 years. Each donor's leukapheresis produced roughly between roughly 0.85 and 9.5 billion PBMCs. The study deeply sequenced blood TCR repertoires of 5 or 6 healthy adults to estimate repertoire size and the extent of clonotype sharing between individuals. Per donor, three plates each were used for CD4 naive and CD4 memory, two for CD8 naive, and one for CD8 memory. Different laboratories and diverse techniques were used to prepare libraries and sequence TCR repertoires, to increase sequencing depth and limit assay-specific biases. General conclusions and limits of the study: Sampling was limited to blood, and TCR repertoires in tissue likely differ from TCR repertoires in blood. Based on pairwise subsampling, the degree of clonotype sharing among donors was expected to be affected by sequencing depth. Higher generation probabilities were observed for clonotypes shared by all four sorted-subset donors than for non-shared clonotypes. The genetic and exposure-history diversity represented was limited by the small number of donors. Across a handful of donors, approximately 5% of naive CD4, over 3% of naive CD8, about 2% of memory CD4, and 0.4% of memory CD8 clonotypes were shared. Rarefaction of sorted-subset datasets indicated incomplete sequencing despite the large sequencing depth. Estimated clonotype richness was generally larger for naive than for memory subsets.

The donors were healthy, HIV-negative adults with no recently reported acute infections or vaccinations. Every donor was a Caucasian adult living in Nashville, Tennessee, USA. CD4+ T cells were enriched by magnetic negative selection, after which naive cells were positively selected on CD45RA and the negative fraction was taken as the memory subset. Blood was obtained by leukapheresis, after which PBMCs were separated by Ficoll-Histopaque density gradient centrifugation and cryopreserved in liquid nitrogen vapor phase. Analytical flow cytometry was used to check the purity and quantity of each magnetically sorted T cell population. Genomic DNA was isolated from each sorted fraction and quantified by UV absorbance on a Nanodrop 2000c. The CDR3 runs 11 amino acids, cysteine and phenylalanine included. Of all the DNA, just the CDR3 is kept, 33 bases in frame from base 1. V gives up 8 bases and J gives up 7 bases, and the segment between their germline ends measures 9 bases. CDR1 and CDR2, looked up from the germline V gene, are WSHSY and SAAADI.

Using the deep immunoSEQ assay, multiplex PCR amplified TCR CDR3 regions from genomic DNA. Extracted genomic DNA from each cell subset was distributed evenly across all wells of several immunoSEQ 96-well plates, and each plate was treated as a replicate. For sorted subsets, each replicate PCR was loaded with approximately 190 ng genomic DNA, equivalent to 25,000 to 30,000 T cell genomes. The purified libraries were quantified using a Qubit 3.0 fluorometer, sized with a Bioanalyzer 2100, and then quantified again using the KAPA Library Quantification kit. Every immunoSEQ 96-well plate was sequenced on a separate single-read 150-cycle Illumina NextSeq 550 flow cell. As for the authors' bioinformatics: Because the immunoSEQ output included only junctional sequences and no quality scores, the filtering could not be the same as the filtering used for full-length reads. To assign V/J genes and CDR3, sequences were annotated against IMGT germline references using PyIR, a Python wrapper for IgBLAST v1.9. Reads with weak V/J assignments (E-value above 1e-6), missing CDR3, stop codons, out-of-frame junctions, or ambiguous translated residues were removed. V3J clonotypes were defined as sequences sharing an identical inferred V gene, J gene, and CDR3 amino acid sequence. The percentage overlap between two repertoires was calculated by dividing the number of shared unique clonotypes by the size of the smaller repertoire. Richness of each repertoire was evaluated using RTK rarefaction, the Chao1 estimator, and Recon v2.1 estimates of unobserved clonotypes. OLGA was used to compute generation probabilities for all TCRbeta clonotypes that the gDNA method yielded from a few donors. Sourced from immuneACCESS, this table was stored by TCRdb with only in-frame sequences that have V and J called. A share of the clones is absent; for the studies checked, an unresolved V gene accounts for under half, and the remainder has no known explanation. That table supplies the V and J calls and clone size; D and trimming were determined from the DNA. Here the sample has some 300,000 clones; about 70% occur a single time. The leading ten clones occupy less than 11% of the sample.

The TCR comes from a man aged 25-45 years in good health. Sequencing was performed on memory CD4+ T cells sorted from blood. Sample cell subset or site, as interpreted from the label and publication: CD45RA-negative fraction. The sequence links TRBV10-2 to TRBJ2-1, with no D gene named confidently. The CDR3 sequence is CASSNRNEQFF. Read as DNA, the sequence is TGCGCCAGCTCAAATAGGAATGAGCAGTTCTTC.